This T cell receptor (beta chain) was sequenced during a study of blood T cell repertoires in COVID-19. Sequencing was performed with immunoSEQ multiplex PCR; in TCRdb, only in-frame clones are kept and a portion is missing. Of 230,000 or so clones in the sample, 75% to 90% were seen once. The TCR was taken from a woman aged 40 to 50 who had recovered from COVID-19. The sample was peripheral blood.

The CDR3 reads CASSNEKLFF. The DNA for the CDR3 is TGTGCCAGCTCGAATGAAAAACTGTTTTTT. The chain couples TRBV2 to TRBJ1-4, with D unresolved. V gave up 8 bases and J gave up 5 bases, with 3 bases separating them. The CDR3 contains 10 residues. CDR1 SNHLY and CDR2 FYNNEI come from the germline V gene.